These 22 T cell receptor beta chains share one sample of origin, sequenced in a study of T cells after yellow fever vaccination (dated by TCRdb to the late 2010s). Libraries were prepared through 5' RACE. The instrument given in TCRdb is Illumina HiSeq 2500. TCRdb's own reprocessing of the public reads used fastp at Q25 and MiXCR and kept productive beta chains. Every CDR3 protein is listed once, alongside the most common genes and DNA of its rows. Counted in this sample were hundreds of thousands of distinct CDR3 sequences; approximately 12% of them appeared once. The top ten hold about an eighth of the sample. The sample's treatment or condition label, in plain terms: live attenuated yellow fever vaccine strain. The material sequenced was PBMCs, taken on the day of the yellow fever booster vaccination. The receptors derive from a man younger than 45 who received the YFV17D yellow fever vaccine.

J is TRBJ2-1 and V is TRBV7-8, with 15 nucleotides matching TRBD2. V dropped 5 bases and J dropped 4; count of bases not matched to a gene: 3. Per germline, CDR1 SGHVS and CDR2 FQNEAQ. The CDR3 sequence is 16 residues long. The CDR3 nucleotides are TGTGCCAGCAGCACCGGGACTAGCGGGGGGTACAATGAGCAGTTCTTC. Translated, it gives CASSTGTSGGYNEQFF. Using reference TRBV7-8 and TRBJ2-1 for the parts outside the CDR3, the full variable domain is GAGVSQSPRYKVAKRGQDVALRCDPISGHVSLFWYQQALGQGPEFLTYFQNEAQLDKSGLPSDRFFAERPEGSVSTLKIQRTQQEDSAVYLCASSTGTSGGYNEQFFGPGTRLTVL.

The chain joins TRBV20-1 to TRBJ1-1; a weak D match, TRBD1 (6 bases). CDR1 DFQATT and CDR2 SNEGSKA come from the germline V gene (reference sequence). This CDR3 region has 12 residues. Trimming cost V 6 bases and J 2 bases, with 10 bases left between them. The CDR3 nucleotides are TGCAGTGCCAGGGGAATCAACACTGAAGCTTTCTTT. It codes for CSARGINTEAFF.

In its sample, this clonotype was seen many times. The chain has TRBV28 and TRBJ2-1; TRBD2 matches 12 bases. The germline gives CDR1 MDHEN, CDR2 SYDVKM. The length of the CDR3 is 16 residues. Trimming cost V 6 bases and J 8 bases; bases outside gene matches: 11. CDR3 bases: TGTGCCAGCAGGGGACCTAGCGGGAGGGCCCTCGATGAGCAGTTCTTC. It encodes CASRGPSGRALDEQFF.

This clonotype occurred a few times. The chain employs TRBV12-3 or TRBV12-4 and TRBJ1-4; 7 bases fit TRBD1. The CDR3 runs 16 residues. With V trimmed by 5 bases and J by 0 bases, 6 bases remained unmatched. As DNA, the CDR3 is TGTGCCAGCAGTCCGGGGGACAGCCCAACTAATGAAAAACTGTTTTTT. This encodes CASSPGDSPTNEKLFF.

The genes are TRBV27 and TRBJ2-7; 8 nucleotides line up with TRBD1. The CDR3 covers 16 residues. Germline CDR1 reads MNHEY; CDR2 reads SMNVEV (reference sequence). Trimming took 4 bases from V and 2 from J; bases not matched to a gene: 10. The CDR3 here is CASSSTGTGNPYEQYF. The CDR3 DNA reads TGTGCCAGCAGTTCCACCGGGACAGGCAATCCCTACGAGCAGTACTTC.

The J gene is TRBJ1-3, the V gene TRBV20-1; 7 bases are shared with TRBD1. With V trimmed by 0 bases and J by 0 bases, 2 bases remained unmatched. Germline V gene sequence: CDR1 DFQATT, CDR2 SNEGSKA (reference sequence). The CDR3 runs to 15 residues. The CDR3 loop reads CSARDGTASGNTIYF. As DNA, the CDR3 is TGCAGTGCTAGAGACGGGACAGCCTCTGGAAACACCATATATTTT.

This clonotype has a count of ten or more. The rearrangement links TRBV7-7 to TRBJ2-2, with 9 bases matching TRBD1. Unmatched junction bases numbered 4, after V lost 5 bases and J lost 3 bases. Germline V lookup: CDR1 SSHAT, CDR2 FNYEAQ (reference sequence). This CDR3 is 15 amino acids long. CDR3 loop: CASSQRQGDTGELFF. The CDR3 DNA reads as TGTGCCAGCAGCCAAAGACAGGGGGACACCGGGGAGCTGTTTTTT. Filled out from reference TRBV7-7 and TRBJ2-2, the complete variable domain reads GAGVSQSPRYKVTKRGQDVTLRCDPISSHATLYWYQQALGQGPEFLTYFNYEAQPDKSGLPSDRFSAERPEGSISTLTIQRTEQRDSAMYRCASSQRQGDTGELFFGEGSRLTVL.

This chain links TRBV28 with TRBJ2-7; TRBD2 aligns across 8 bases. CDR3 length: 12 residues. The ends lost 7 bases at V and 6 bases at J; junction bases unmatched: 5. Germline-derived CDR1 and CDR2 are MDHEN and SYDVKM. CDR3 in amino acids: CASTAAGAEQYF. In nucleotides, the CDR3 is TGTGCCAGCACTGCAGCGGGAGCCGAGCAGTACTTC.

The chain couples TRBV5-6 to TRBJ2-7; the D gene could be TRBD1 or TRBD2 (5 bases each). This CDR3 comprises 16 residues. Germline CDR1 and CDR2: SGHDT and YYEEEE. Trimming took 2 bases from V and 6 from J, leaving 21 bases between them. Here the CDR3 reads CASSLSGSRVRIEQYF. The CDR3 DNA reads TGTGCCAGCAGCTTATCGGGGTCCAGGGTACGGATCGAGCAGTACTTC.

This chain joins TRBV12-3 or TRBV12-4 and TRBJ2-1, with 10 bases matching TRBD2. This CDR3 has 15 residues. V was clipped by 6 bases and J by 0 bases; unmatched bases: 2. CDR3 sequence: CASRQREGSYNEQFF. In nucleotides, the CDR3 is TGTGCCAGCAGGCAGCGGGAGGGCTCCTACAATGAGCAGTTCTTC.

This clonotype has a handful of counts. The chain combines TRBV12-3 or TRBV12-4 with TRBJ1-5; possibly TRBD1 for D (6 bases). V shed 7 bases and J shed 3 bases, with 13 bases lying between them. The CDR3 runs 14 residues. CDR3 nucleotides: TGTGCCAGCAACTCCCAGGGGTTCAATCAGCCCCAGCATTTT. This codes for CASNSQGFNQPQHF.

In this sample, this clonotype turned up a few times. V is TRBV5-1 and J is TRBJ1-6, with 11 bases identical to TRBD1. CDR3 size: 15 residues. The V segment lost 4 bases and the J segment 7 bases; nucleotides outside the gene matches: 4. Germline assignment: CDR1 SGHRS and CDR2 YFSETQ. CDR3 DNA sequence: TGCGCCAGCAGCGGGGGGACAGGGGGAAATTCACCCCTCCACTTT. It is translated as CASSGGTGGNSPLHF.

Many counts were recorded for this clonotype. The chain couples TRBV28 to TRBJ2-7; TRBD2 matches 12 bases. The CDR3 has 14 residues. Germline CDR1 and CDR2: MDHEN and SYDVKM. The trim removed 8 bases at V and 7 bases at J, leaving 9 bases unmatched. The CDR3 reads CASEPGLAGHEQYF. CDR3 nucleotides: TGTGCCAGCGAACCGGGACTAGCGGGTCATGAGCAGTACTTC. Drawing the rest from reference TRBV28 and TRBJ2-7, the complete variable domain is DVKVTQSSRYLVKRTGEKVFLECVQDMDHENMFWYRQDPGLGLRLIYFSYDVKMKEKGDIPEGYSVSREKKERFSLILESASTNQTSMYLCASEPGLAGHEQYFGPGTRLTVT.

The chain is built from TRBV5-1 and TRBJ2-1; TRBD2 might be the D (5 bases). CDR1 is SGHRS, CDR2 YFSETQ, per germline. With 4 bases removed from V and 4 bases from J, the gap between germline ends came to 15 bases. This CDR3 comprises 15 residues. CDR3 nucleotide sequence: TGCGCCAGCAGCCCGGACGGAGGCCTTTACAATGAGCAGTTCTTC. It specifies CASSPDGGLYNEQFF. Full variable domain (outside the CDR3, taken from reference TRBV5-1 and TRBJ2-1): KAGVTQTPRYLIKTRGQQVTLSCSPISGHRSVSWYQQTPGQGLQFLFEYFSETQRNKGNFPGRFSGRQFSNSRSEMNVSTLELGDSALYLCASSPDGGLYNEQFFGPGTRLTVL.

This clonotype turned up a few times. The chain uses TRBV29-1 and TRBJ2-1; 8 positions match TRBD2. Trimming cost V 5 bases and J 4 bases; bases outside gene matches: 7. CDR1 is SQVTM and CDR2 is ANQGSEA in the germline V gene. This CDR3 has 14 amino acids. CDR3: CSVRSGSLYNEQFF. The CDR3 bases are TGCAGCGTTCGAAGCGGGAGTCTGTACAATGAGCAGTTCTTC.

The chain employs TRBV7-2 and TRBJ2-1; D is unresolved. CDR1 SGHTA and CDR2 FQGNSA come from the germline V gene. The V gene lost 1 base and the J gene lost 4 bases, with 11 bases spanning the gap. The CDR3 consists of 15 residues. CDR3 sequence (DNA): TGTGCCAGCAGCTTAGGACCCCTGGGGTACAATGAGCAGTTCTTC. It encodes CASSLGPLGYNEQFF.

The rearrangement links TRBV5-1 to TRBJ2-6; possible D gene TRBD2, 5 bases. V shed 5 bases and J shed 1 base, with 10 bases lying between them. The CDR3 contains 15 residues. Per the germline V gene, CDR1 is SGHRS and CDR2 is YFSETQ. The CDR3 loop is CASRSPGSGANVLTF. The DNA of the CDR3 is TGCGCCAGCAGGTCCCCGGGGTCTGGGGCCAACGTCCTGACTTTC.

The rearrangement joins TRBV18 to TRBJ1-1; TRBD1 might be the D (5 bases). Germline V gives CDR1 KGHSH, CDR2 LQKENI. The CDR3 is made up of 17 amino acids. The ends were cut back, 0 bases at V and 0 bases at J, with 14 bases in the middle. The CDR3 DNA is TGTGCCAGCTCACCACCGAGGGTAGGGGAGCTGAACACTGAAGCTTTCTTT. It specifies CASSPPRVGELNTEAFF.

This clonotype was seen only once. The chain carries TRBV18 and TRBJ2-7, with no clear D. Trimming stripped 1 base from V and 6 bases from J, with 7 bases between. The CDR3 length is 12 residues. CDR1 KGHSH and CDR2 LQKENI come from the germline V gene. CDR3 in DNA: TGTGCCAGCTCACCACAGGATGTCGAGCAGTACTTC. This gives the protein CASSPQDVEQYF. Full variable domain (rest looked up from reference TRBV18 and TRBJ2-7): NAGVMQNPRHLVRRRGQEARLRCSPMKGHSHVYWYRQLPEEGLKFMVYLQKENIIDESGMPKERFSAEFPKEGPSILRIQQVVRGDSAAYFCASSPQDVEQYFGPGTRLTVT.

This clonotype was counted a few times. The genes are TRBV9 and TRBJ2-1; perhaps TRBD2 as D (5 bases). The germline V and J ends were trimmed by 0 bases and 7 bases, with 8 bases remaining between them. The CDR3 runs to 13 residues. Germline values: CDR1 SGDLS, CDR2 YYNGEE. The chain's CDR3 is CASSVGRGNEQFF. The CDR3 nucleotides read TGTGCCAGCAGCGTAGGACGGGGTAATGAGCAGTTCTTC.

This clonotype has at least ten counts. The rearrangement links TRBV7-2 to TRBJ2-3, with no clear D. Trimming stripped 6 bases from V and 6 bases from J, with 7 bases between. The germline V gene encodes CDR1 SGHTA and CDR2 FQGNSA. The CDR3 is made up of 11 amino acids. CDR3 sequence (DNA): TGTGCCAGCAGTTCAGCGGATACGCAGTATTTT. Protein product: CASSSADTQYF. The full variable domain, in which reference TRBV7-2 and TRBJ2-3 provide the parts outside the CDR3, is GAGVSQSPSNKVTEKGKDVELRCDPISGHTALYWYRQSLGQGLEFLIYFQGNSAPDKSGLPSDRFSAERTGGSVSTLTIQRTQQEDSAVYLCASSSADTQYFGPGTRLTVL.

This chain joins TRBV20-1 and TRBJ2-1; 9 positions match TRBD1. With V trimmed by 5 bases and J by 8 bases, 7 bases remained unmatched. The length of the CDR3 is 13 residues. Germline CDR1 DFQATT, CDR2 SNEGSKA (reference sequence). CDR3 amino acids: CSAPDRGVHEQFF. CDR3 bases: TGCAGTGCTCCGGACAGGGGCGTTCATGAGCAGTTCTTC.